This is a list of T cell receptor beta chains from one sample in a study of shared clonotypes between healthy human individuals. The table came from immunoSEQ multiplex PCR; TCRdb's copy has only in-frame clones and leaves some out. The table has about 2.2 million clones, 93% seen once. The sequenced sample was naive CD8+ T cells from PBMCs. All receptors come from a man younger than 35 in good health. Some clones in this sample may be carry-over from other donors' samples. The CDR3 runs from the conserved cysteine through the conserved F or W. Fields, in order: V gene, J gene, clone size, D gene, CDR3 protein, CDR3 DNA. D genes are given only for firm matches. Not every row has a clone size; where given, it reads once, few, many or a size class.

V gene: TRBV27
J gene: TRBJ2-1
clone size: .
D gene: TRBD2
CDR3 protein: CASSRTSGRARNTEQFF
CDR3 DNA: TGTGCCAGCAGTCGGACTAGCGGGAGGGCCCGGAATACTGAGCAGTTCTTC

V gene: TRBV6-5
J gene: TRBJ1-5
clone size: .
D gene: .
CDR3 protein: CASSWSPDQPQHF
CDR3 DNA: TGTGCCAGCAGTTGGTCACCGGATCAGCCCCAGCATTTT

V gene: TRBV5-1
J gene: TRBJ2-7
clone size: .
D gene: .
CDR3 protein: CASSLDFLLVGSYEQYF
CDR3 DNA: TGCGCCAGCAGCCTAGACTTCTTGTTGGTCGGATCCTACGAGCAGTACTTC

V gene: TRBV29-1
J gene: TRBJ2-2
clone size: .
D gene: .
CDR3 protein: CSVEKAVAGELFF
CDR3 DNA: TGCAGCGTTGAAAAGGCAGTCGCCGGGGAGCTGTTTTTT

V gene: TRBV29-1
J gene: TRBJ2-3
clone size: .
D gene: .
CDR3 protein: CSVVEETDTQYF
CDR3 DNA: TGCAGCGTTGTCGAGGAGACAGATACGCAGTATTTT

V gene: TRBV6-5
J gene: TRBJ2-2
clone size: .
D gene: TRBD2
CDR3 protein: CASSYLAGAFGELFF
CDR3 DNA: TGTGCCAGCAGTTATCTAGCGGGAGCTTTTGGGGAGCTGTTTTTT

V gene: TRBV27
J gene: TRBJ1-4
clone size: .
D gene: .
CDR3 protein: CASSPKDGFNEKLFF
CDR3 DNA: TGTGCCAGCAGCCCAAAGGACGGATTTAATGAAAAACTGTTTTTT

V gene: TRBV7-9
J gene: TRBJ2-7
clone size: once
D gene: TRBD1
CDR3 protein: CASSLWDSYEQYF
CDR3 DNA: TGTGCCAGCAGCCTATGGGACAGCTACGAGCAGTACTTC

V gene: TRBV19
J gene: TRBJ2-6
clone size: .
D gene: .
CDR3 protein: CASIRQAGGSAGANVLTF
CDR3 DNA: TGTGCCAGTATACGACAGGCAGGGGGGTCGGCTGGGGCCAACGTCCTGACTTTC

V gene: TRBV27
J gene: TRBJ1-1
clone size: .
D gene: .
CDR3 protein: CASSLRTFTEAFF
CDR3 DNA: TGTGCCAGCAGTTTAAGGACATTCACTGAAGCTTTCTTT

V gene: TRBV7-9
J gene: TRBJ2-7
clone size: .
D gene: .
CDR3 protein: CASNAQLHYEQYF
CDR3 DNA: TGTGCCAGCAATGCGCAGCTACACTACGAGCAGTACTTC

V gene: TRBV9
J gene: TRBJ2-3
clone size: .
D gene: TRBD2
CDR3 protein: CASSVGFAGGPGPDTQYF
CDR3 DNA: TGTGCCAGCAGCGTAGGTTTCGCGGGAGGGCCGGGGCCAGATACGCAGTATTTT

V gene: TRBV7-2
J gene: TRBJ2-5
clone size: .
D gene: .
CDR3 protein: CASSSGGQGPQYF
CDR3 DNA: TGTGCCAGCAGCTCAGGCGGTCAGGGGCCCCAGTACTTC

V gene: TRBV7-8
J gene: TRBJ2-7
clone size: .
D gene: .
CDR3 protein: CASTHSGSLYEQYF
CDR3 DNA: TGTGCCAGCACCCATAGCGGATCACTTTACGAGCAGTACTTC

V gene: TRBV27
J gene: TRBJ2-7
clone size: .
D gene: TRBD1
CDR3 protein: CASSWDRSYEQYF
CDR3 DNA: TGTGCCAGCAGTTGGGACAGGTCCTACGAGCAGTACTTC

V gene: TRBV7-6
J gene: TRBJ2-2
clone size: .
D gene: TRBD1
CDR3 protein: CASSYLTGELNTGELFF
CDR3 DNA: TGTGCCAGCAGCTACCTGACAGGGGAGTTGAACACCGGGGAGCTGTTTTTT

V gene: TRBV27
J gene: TRBJ1-2
clone size: .
D gene: .
CDR3 protein: CASSSGAYGYTF
CDR3 DNA: TGTGCCAGCAGTAGTGGTGCCTATGGCTACACCTTC

V gene: TRBV27
J gene: TRBJ1-5
clone size: .
D gene: .
CDR3 protein: CASTPRALSNQPQHF
CDR3 DNA: TGTGCCAGCACCCCCAGGGCACTAAGCAATCAGCCCCAGCATTTT

V gene: TRBV27
J gene: TRBJ2-7
clone size: .
D gene: TRBD1
CDR3 protein: CASRGQESYEQYF
CDR3 DNA: TGTGCCAGCCGGGGACAGGAGTCCTACGAGCAGTACTTC

V gene: TRBV29-1
J gene: TRBJ2-1
clone size: .
D gene: .
CDR3 protein: CSVDTSTYYNEQFF
CDR3 DNA: TGCAGCGTCGATACATCAACTTACTACAATGAGCAGTTCTTC

V gene: TRBV25-1
J gene: TRBJ2-3
clone size: .
D gene: .
CDR3 protein: CASSDLAAASTDTQYF
CDR3 DNA: TGTGCCAGCAGTGACCTGGCAGCGGCAAGCACAGATACGCAGTATTTT

V gene: TRBV11-1
J gene: TRBJ2-7
clone size: .
D gene: .
CDR3 protein: CASSTRLRDGWILREQYF
CDR3 DNA: TGTGCCAGCAGCACCCGACTCCGGGACGGCTGGATCCTCCGCGAGCAGTACTTC

V gene: TRBV15
J gene: TRBJ2-7
clone size: .
D gene: TRBD2
CDR3 protein: CATSTSETSANYEQYF
CDR3 DNA: TGTGCCACCAGCACCTCGGAGACTAGCGCGAACTACGAGCAGTACTTC

V gene: TRBV5-6
J gene: TRBJ2-5
clone size: .
D gene: TRBD2
CDR3 protein: CASSLRWEGAQETQYF
CDR3 DNA: TGTGCCAGCAGCTTGAGGTGGGAGGGCGCACAGGAGACCCAGTACTTC

V gene: TRBV19
J gene: TRBJ2-3
clone size: .
D gene: TRBD1
CDR3 protein: CASRDRVLSDTQYF
CDR3 DNA: TGTGCCAGTAGGGACAGGGTGCTTTCAGATACGCAGTATTTT

V gene: TRBV9
J gene: TRBJ2-5
clone size: .
D gene: .
CDR3 protein: CASSAPSGGLQETQYF
CDR3 DNA: TGTGCCAGCAGCGCCCCCTCAGGGGGGCTGCAAGAGACCCAGTACTTC

V gene: TRBV6-5
J gene: TRBJ1-2
clone size: .
D gene: .
CDR3 protein: CASSYSAAASYYGYTF
CDR3 DNA: TGTGCCAGCAGTTACTCGGCCGCCGCCTCTTACTATGGCTACACCTTC

V gene: TRBV2
J gene: TRBJ1-3
clone size: .
D gene: .
CDR3 protein: CASNPQYSGNTIYF
CDR3 DNA: TGTGCCAGCAATCCACAGTACTCTGGAAACACCATATATTTT

V gene: TRBV9
J gene: TRBJ1-4
clone size: few
D gene: TRBD1
CDR3 protein: CASSVQGAGEKLFF
CDR3 DNA: TGTGCCAGCAGCGTGCAGGGGGCGGGTGAAAAACTGTTTTTT

V gene: TRBV7-6
J gene: TRBJ2-3
clone size: once
D gene: .
CDR3 protein: CASRSLAIATDTQYF
CDR3 DNA: TGTGCCAGCAGAAGTCTAGCGATAGCCACAGATACGCAGTATTTT

V gene: TRBV19
J gene: TRBJ2-2
clone size: .
D gene: TRBD1
CDR3 protein: CASSISGPTGHSGELFF
CDR3 DNA: TGTGCCAGTAGTATATCGGGCCCGACAGGGCATTCCGGGGAGCTGTTTTTT

V gene: TRBV27
J gene: TRBJ1-5
clone size: .
D gene: .
CDR3 protein: CASSGSGQPQHF
CDR3 DNA: TGTGCCAGCAGCGGCTCGGGACAGCCCCAGCATTTT

V gene: TRBV27
J gene: TRBJ1-5
clone size: .
D gene: .
CDR3 protein: CASSLKGNNQPQHF
CDR3 DNA: TGTGCCAGCAGTTTAAAGGGGAACAATCAGCCCCAGCATTTT

V gene: TRBV7-9
J gene: TRBJ2-7
clone size: .
D gene: .
CDR3 protein: CASSPPRSEYEQYF
CDR3 DNA: TGTGCCAGCAGCCCGCCGCGGTCAGAGTACGAGCAGTACTTC

V gene: TRBV6-6
J gene: TRBJ2-7
clone size: .
D gene: .
CDR3 protein: CASSYYLSGRQDEQYF
CDR3 DNA: TGTGCCAGCAGTTACTATTTATCGGGAAGGCAGGACGAGCAGTACTTC

V gene: TRBV25-1
J gene: TRBJ2-7
clone size: .
D gene: TRBD2
CDR3 protein: CASSDPGGSGSYEQYF
CDR3 DNA: TGTGCCAGCAGTGACCCCGGTGGTAGCGGGAGCTACGAGCAGTACTTC

V gene: TRBV9
J gene: TRBJ2-3
clone size: .
D gene: .
CDR3 protein: CASSVSPRTTDTQYF
CDR3 DNA: TGTGCCAGCAGCGTATCCCCACGGACCACAGATACGCAGTATTTT

V gene: TRBV30
J gene: TRBJ1-2
clone size: .
D gene: .
CDR3 protein: CAWSGNGYTF
CDR3 DNA: TGTGCCTGGAGTGGGAATGGCTACACCTTC

V gene: TRBV28
J gene: TRBJ2-1
clone size: .
D gene: .
CDR3 protein: CASSLWREVNEQFF
CDR3 DNA: TGTGCCAGCAGTTTATGGAGGGAGGTCAATGAGCAGTTCTTC

V gene: TRBV27
J gene: TRBJ2-5
clone size: .
D gene: .
CDR3 protein: CASSLSMVQETQYF
CDR3 DNA: TGTGCCAGCAGTTTATCGATGGTCCAAGAGACCCAGTACTTC

V gene: TRBV6-1
J gene: TRBJ2-1
clone size: .
D gene: TRBD1
CDR3 protein: CASSESQGAPNEQFF
CDR3 DNA: TGTGCCAGCAGTGAATCGCAGGGGGCGCCCAATGAGCAGTTCTTC

V gene: TRBV11-3
J gene: TRBJ2-1
clone size: .
D gene: .
CDR3 protein: CASSLTRRHLGNEQFF
CDR3 DNA: TGTGCCAGCAGCTTAACGCGTCGTCACTTGGGGAATGAGCAGTTCTTC

V gene: TRBV11-2
J gene: TRBJ2-7
clone size: .
D gene: .
CDR3 protein: CASSFFAGGYEQYF
CDR3 DNA: TGTGCCAGCAGCTTTTTTGCCGGAGGGTATGAGCAGTACTTC

V gene: TRBV29-1
J gene: TRBJ1-2
clone size: .
D gene: .
CDR3 protein: CSGILALGYTF
CDR3 DNA: TGCAGCGGGATCTTGGCTCTTGGCTACACCTTC

V gene: TRBV28
J gene: TRBJ1-1
clone size: .
D gene: .
CDR3 protein: CASSFGRTEAFF
CDR3 DNA: TGTGCCAGCAGTTTCGGAAGGACTGAAGCTTTCTTT

V gene: TRBV9
J gene: TRBJ2-1
clone size: .
D gene: TRBD2
CDR3 protein: CASSPRGSGVNEQFF
CDR3 DNA: TGTGCCAGCAGCCCTCGGGGTAGCGGGGTTAATGAGCAGTTCTTC

V gene: TRBV9
J gene: TRBJ2-1
clone size: .
D gene: .
CDR3 protein: CASSVVGSRSDEQFF
CDR3 DNA: TGTGCCAGCAGCGTAGTAGGCTCTCGGTCAGATGAGCAGTTCTTC

V gene: TRBV28
J gene: TRBJ2-7
clone size: .
D gene: .
CDR3 protein: CASSPNIISSYEQYF
CDR3 DNA: TGTGCCAGCAGTCCTAATATAATTAGCTCCTACGAGCAGTACTTC

V gene: TRBV28
J gene: TRBJ2-7
clone size: .
D gene: .
CDR3 protein: CASSLTVSEQYF
CDR3 DNA: TGTGCCAGCAGTTTGACAGTTTCCGAGCAGTACTTC